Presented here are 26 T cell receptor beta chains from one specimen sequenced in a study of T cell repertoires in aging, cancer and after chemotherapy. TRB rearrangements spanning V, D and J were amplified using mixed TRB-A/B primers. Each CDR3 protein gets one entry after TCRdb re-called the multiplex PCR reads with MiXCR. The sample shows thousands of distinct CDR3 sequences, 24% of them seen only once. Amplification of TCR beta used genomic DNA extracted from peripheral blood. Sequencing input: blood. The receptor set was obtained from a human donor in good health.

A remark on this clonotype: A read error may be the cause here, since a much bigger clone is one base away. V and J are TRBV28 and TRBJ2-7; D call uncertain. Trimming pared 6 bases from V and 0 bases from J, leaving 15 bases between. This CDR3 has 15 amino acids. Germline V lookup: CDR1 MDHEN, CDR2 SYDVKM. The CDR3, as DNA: TGTGCCAGCAGCACCATCCTATCCAACTCCTACGAGCAGTACTTC. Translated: CASSTILSNSYEQYF.

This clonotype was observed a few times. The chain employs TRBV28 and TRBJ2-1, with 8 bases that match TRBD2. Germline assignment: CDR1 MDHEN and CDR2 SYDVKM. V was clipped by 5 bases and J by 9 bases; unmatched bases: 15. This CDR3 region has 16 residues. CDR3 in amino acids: CASSPGTSVGSGEQFF. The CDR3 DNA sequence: TGTGCCAGCAGTCCCGGGACTAGTGTGGGGTCTGGTGAGCAGTTCTTC.

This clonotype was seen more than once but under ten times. CDR3 bases: TGCAGTGCTGGGAGCCGGGGGTTGGGAGAGCAGTACTTC. Translating gives CSAGSRGLGEQYF. The chain has TRBV20-1 and TRBJ2-7, with D possibly TRBD2 on 6 matching bases. V was cut by 5 bases and J by 7 bases, with 18 bases left in between. CDR1 is DFQATT, CDR2 SNEGSKA, per germline (reference sequence). This CDR3 region has 13 residues.

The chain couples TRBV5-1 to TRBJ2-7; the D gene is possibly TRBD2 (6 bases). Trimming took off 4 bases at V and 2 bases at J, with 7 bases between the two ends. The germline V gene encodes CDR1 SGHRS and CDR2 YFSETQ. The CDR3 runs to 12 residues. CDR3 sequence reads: CASSGGAYEQYF. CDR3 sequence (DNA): TGCGCCAGCAGCGGAGGGGCCTACGAGCAGTACTTC.

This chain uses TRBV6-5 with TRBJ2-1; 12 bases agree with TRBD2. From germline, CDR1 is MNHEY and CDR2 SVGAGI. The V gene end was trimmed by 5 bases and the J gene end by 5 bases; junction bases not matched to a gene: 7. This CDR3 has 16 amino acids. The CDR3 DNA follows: TGTGCCAGCAGTCGACTAGCGGGAGATCTGAACAATGAGCAGTTCTTC. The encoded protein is CASSRLAGDLNNEQFF.

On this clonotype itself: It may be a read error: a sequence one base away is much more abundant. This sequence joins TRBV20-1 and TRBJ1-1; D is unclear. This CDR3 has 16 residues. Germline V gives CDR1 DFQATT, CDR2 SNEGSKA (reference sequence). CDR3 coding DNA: TGCGGTGCTAGAGATCGATTCGCAGGTAGAAACACTGAAGCTTTCTTT. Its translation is CGARDRFAGRNTEAFF.

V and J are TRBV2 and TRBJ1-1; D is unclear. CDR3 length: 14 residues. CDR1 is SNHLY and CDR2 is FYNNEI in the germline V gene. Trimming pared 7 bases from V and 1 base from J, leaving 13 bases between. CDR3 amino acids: CASTRPLKNTEAFF. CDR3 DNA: TGTGCCAGCACCAGACCCCTCAAGAACACTGAAGCTTTCTTT.

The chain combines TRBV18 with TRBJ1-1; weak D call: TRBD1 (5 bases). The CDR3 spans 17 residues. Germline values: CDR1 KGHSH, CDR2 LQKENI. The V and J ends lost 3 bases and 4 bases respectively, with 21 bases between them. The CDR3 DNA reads TGTGCCAGCTCACCCCTGGGGGTGCGCCACATCGGCACTGAAGCTTTCTTT. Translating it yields CASSPLGVRHIGTEAFF.

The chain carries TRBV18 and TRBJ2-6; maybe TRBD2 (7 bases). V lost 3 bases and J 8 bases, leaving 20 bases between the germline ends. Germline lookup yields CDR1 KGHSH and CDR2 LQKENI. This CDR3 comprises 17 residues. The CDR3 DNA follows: TGTGCCAGCTCACCGAAAGGGGGGGGGCCCACGACCAACGTCCTGACTTTC. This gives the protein CASSPKGGGPTTNVLTF. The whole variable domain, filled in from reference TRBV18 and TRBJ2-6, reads NAGVMQNPRHLVRRRGQEARLRCSPMKGHSHVYWYRQLPEEGLKFMVYLQKENIIDESGMPKERFSAEFPKEGPSILRIQQVVRGDSAAYFCASSPKGGGPTTNVLTFGAGSRLTVL.

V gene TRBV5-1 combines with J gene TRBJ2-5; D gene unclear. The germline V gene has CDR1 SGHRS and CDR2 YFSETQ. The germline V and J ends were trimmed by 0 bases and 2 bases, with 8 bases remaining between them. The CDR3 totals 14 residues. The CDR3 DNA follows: TGCGCCAGCAGCTTGGCTTTAGGGCAAGAGACCCAGTACTTC. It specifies CASSLALGQETQYF.

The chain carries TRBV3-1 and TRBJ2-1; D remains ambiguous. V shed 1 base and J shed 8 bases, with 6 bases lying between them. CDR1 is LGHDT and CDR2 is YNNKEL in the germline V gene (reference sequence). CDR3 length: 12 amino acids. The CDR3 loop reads CASSQVWDEQFF. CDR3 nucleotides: TGTGCCAGCAGCCAAGTTTGGGATGAGCAGTTCTTC.

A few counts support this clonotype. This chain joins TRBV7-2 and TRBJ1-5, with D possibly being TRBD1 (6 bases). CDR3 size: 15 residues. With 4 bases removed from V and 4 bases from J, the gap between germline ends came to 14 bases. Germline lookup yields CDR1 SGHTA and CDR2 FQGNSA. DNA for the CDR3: TGTGCCAGCAGCTCAGTGGACGGGACAAATCAGCCCCAGCATTTT. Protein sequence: CASSSVDGTNQPQHF.

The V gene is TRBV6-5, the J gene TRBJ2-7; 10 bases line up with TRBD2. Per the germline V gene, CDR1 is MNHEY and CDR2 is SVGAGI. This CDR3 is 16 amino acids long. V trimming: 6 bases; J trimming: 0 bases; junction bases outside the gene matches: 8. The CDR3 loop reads CASSPGTSASSYEQYF. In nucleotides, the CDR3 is TGTGCCAGCAGCCCCGGGACTAGCGCGAGCTCCTACGAGCAGTACTTC.

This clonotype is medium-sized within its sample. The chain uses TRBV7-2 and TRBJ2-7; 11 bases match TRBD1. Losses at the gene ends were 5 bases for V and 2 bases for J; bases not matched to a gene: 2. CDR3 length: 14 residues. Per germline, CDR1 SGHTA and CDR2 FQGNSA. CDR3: CASSLGQGAYEQYF. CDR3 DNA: TGTGCCAGCAGCCTGGGACAGGGGGCCTACGAGCAGTACTTC.

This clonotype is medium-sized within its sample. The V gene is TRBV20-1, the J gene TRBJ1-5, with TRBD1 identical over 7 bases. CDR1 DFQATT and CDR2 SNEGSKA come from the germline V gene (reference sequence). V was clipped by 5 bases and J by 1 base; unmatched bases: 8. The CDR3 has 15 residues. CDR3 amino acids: CSAPRGLGSNQPQHF. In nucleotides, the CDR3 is TGCAGTGCTCCGAGGGGGCTCGGGAGCAATCAGCCCCAGCATTTT.

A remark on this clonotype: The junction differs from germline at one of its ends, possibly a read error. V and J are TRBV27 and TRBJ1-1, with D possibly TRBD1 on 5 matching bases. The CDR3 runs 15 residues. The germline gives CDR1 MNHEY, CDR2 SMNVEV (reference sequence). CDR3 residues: CASILSRTKNTEAFF. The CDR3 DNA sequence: TGTGCCAGCATTTTAAGTCGGACAAAGAACACTGAAGCTTTCTTT.

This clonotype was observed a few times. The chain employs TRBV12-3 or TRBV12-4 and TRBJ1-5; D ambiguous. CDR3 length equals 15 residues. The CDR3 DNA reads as TGTGCTAGTGGTTTGTCGGGTCATAGCAATCAGCCCCAGCATTTT. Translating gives CASGLSGHSNQPQHF.

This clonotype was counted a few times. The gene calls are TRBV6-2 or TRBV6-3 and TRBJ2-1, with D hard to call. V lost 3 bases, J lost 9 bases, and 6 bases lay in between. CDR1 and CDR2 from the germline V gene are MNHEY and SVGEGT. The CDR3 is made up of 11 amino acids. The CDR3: CASSYAGEQFF. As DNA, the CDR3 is TGTGCCAGCAGTTATGCAGGTGAGCAGTTCTTC.

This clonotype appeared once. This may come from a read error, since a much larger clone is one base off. CDR3 residues: CASSYLGQTFSEAFF. The CDR3 region has the DNA TGTGCCAGCAGTTACTTGGGCCAGACGTTCTCTGAAGCTTTCTTT. The chain uses TRBV6-5 and TRBJ1-1; D unclear. The V gene lost 1 base and the J gene lost 6 bases, with 15 bases spanning the gap. CDR3 length equals 15 residues. Germline values: CDR1 MNHEY, CDR2 SVGAGI.

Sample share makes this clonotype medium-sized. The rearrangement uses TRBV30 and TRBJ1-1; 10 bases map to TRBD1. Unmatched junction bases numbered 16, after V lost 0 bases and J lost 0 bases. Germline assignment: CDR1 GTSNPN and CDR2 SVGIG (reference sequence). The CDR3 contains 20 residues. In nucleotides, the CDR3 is TGTGCCTGGAGTGTAAGGGACAGGGGTGGCCCTTTCAAGATGAACACTGAAGCTTTCTTT. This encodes CAWSVRDRGGPFKMNTEAFF.

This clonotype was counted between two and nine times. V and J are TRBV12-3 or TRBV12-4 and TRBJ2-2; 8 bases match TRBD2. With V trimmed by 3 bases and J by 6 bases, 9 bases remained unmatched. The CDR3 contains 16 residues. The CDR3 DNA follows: TGTGCCAGCAGTTTTGGAAGCGGGAGAAGTTCCGGGGAGCTGTTTTTT. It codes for CASSFGSGRSSGELFF.

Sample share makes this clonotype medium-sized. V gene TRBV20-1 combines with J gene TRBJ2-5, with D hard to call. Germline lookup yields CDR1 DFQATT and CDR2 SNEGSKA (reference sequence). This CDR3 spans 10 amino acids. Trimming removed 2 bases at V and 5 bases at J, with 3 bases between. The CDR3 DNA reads TGCAGTGCTAGAACTGAGACCCAGTACTTC. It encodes CSARTETQYF.

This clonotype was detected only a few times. The CDR3 loop is CASSPTSGRTDTQYF. Written as DNA, the CDR3 is TGTGCCAGCAGCCCGACTAGCGGGAGAACAGATACGCAGTATTTT. J is TRBJ2-3 and V is TRBV12-3 or TRBV12-4; 12 nucleotides line up with TRBD2. CDR3 length equals 15 residues. Unmatched junction bases numbered 4, after V lost 6 bases and J lost 3 bases.

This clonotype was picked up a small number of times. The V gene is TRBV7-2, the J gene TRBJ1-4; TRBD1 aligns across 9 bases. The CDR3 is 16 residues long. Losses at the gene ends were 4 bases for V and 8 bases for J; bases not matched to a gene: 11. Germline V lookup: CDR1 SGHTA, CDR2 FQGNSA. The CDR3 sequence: CASSSFTGTGNEKLFF. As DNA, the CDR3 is TGTGCCAGCAGCTCTTTTACCGGGACAGGGAACGAAAAACTGTTTTTT.

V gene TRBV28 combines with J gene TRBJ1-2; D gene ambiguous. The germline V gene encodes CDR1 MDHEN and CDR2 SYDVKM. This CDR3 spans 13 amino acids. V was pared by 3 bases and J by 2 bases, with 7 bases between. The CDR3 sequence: CASSFNPNYGYTF. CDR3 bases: TGTGCCAGCAGTTTTAATCCCAACTATGGCTACACCTTC.

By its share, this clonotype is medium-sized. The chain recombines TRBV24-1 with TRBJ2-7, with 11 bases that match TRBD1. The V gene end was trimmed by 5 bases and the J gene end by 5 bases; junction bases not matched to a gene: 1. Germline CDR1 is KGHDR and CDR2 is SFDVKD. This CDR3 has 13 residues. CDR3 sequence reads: CATSGTGGHEQYF. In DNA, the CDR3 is TGTGCCACCAGTGGGACAGGGGGCCACGAGCAGTACTTC.